Below are 11 T cell receptor beta chains sequenced from a single sample in a study of blood T cell repertoires in COVID-19. Clones were read by immunoSEQ multiplex PCR, and TCRdb kept only the in-frame ones, dropping some. Of 200,000 to 300,000 clones in the sample, around 90% were seen once. Sequencing was carried out using peripheral blood. The source is a man aged 55 to 70 who had recovered from COVID-19.

Written as DNA, the CDR3 is TGTGCCAGCAGTCCCTGGATGGGGCCTTCTGGAAACACCATATATTTT. This encodes CASSPWMGPSGNTIYF. The V call is TRBV6-6, the J call TRBJ1-3; D possibly corresponds to TRBD1 (5 bases). Germline V gives CDR1 MNHNY, CDR2 SVGAGI (reference sequence). V lost 5 bases and J lost 1, with 15 bases in between. The CDR3 extends over 16 amino acids.

This chain joins TRBV28 and TRBJ1-5, with 7 bases aligning to TRBD1. CDR1 and CDR2 from the germline V gene are MDHEN and SYDVKM. The length of the CDR3 is 15 residues. CDR3 loop: CGHSVGTASNQPQHF. CDR3 sequence (DNA): TGTGGCCACTCTGTCGGGACAGCTAGCAATCAGCCCCAGCATTTT.

V is TRBV6-5 and J is TRBJ2-1; the match to TRBD2 covers 7 bases. After removal of 6 bases from V and 0 bases from J, the junction contained 2 bases not matched to a gene. The germline CDR1 and CDR2 sequences are MNHEY and SVGAGI. The CDR3 spans 14 residues. CDR3 in amino acids: CASRSGNSYNEQFF. The DNA of the CDR3 is TGTGCCAGCAGGAGCGGGAACTCCTACAATGAGCAGTTCTTC.

This clone has a single count. The V gene is TRBV27, the J gene TRBJ2-3; D call uncertain. Per germline, CDR1 MNHEY and CDR2 SMNVEV (reference sequence). The CDR3 runs 13 residues. V shed 2 bases and J shed 1 base, with 4 bases lying between them. The CDR3 reads CASSLTGTDTQYF. The CDR3 DNA follows: TGTGCCAGCAGTTTAACGGGCACAGATACGCAGTATTTT.

The table lists this clone with a few counts. The J gene is TRBJ1-4, the V gene TRBV5-1, with D possibly being TRBD1 (6 bases). Trimming left V 2 bases short and J 8 bases short, with 13 bases between. The CDR3 consists of 14 residues. The germline V gene encodes CDR1 SGHRS and CDR2 YFSETQ. CDR3 in amino acids: CASSLQGEREKLFF. The CDR3 nucleotides are TGCGCCAGCAGCTTACAGGGCGAACGGGAAAAACTGTTTTTT.

A few counts support this clone. J is TRBJ1-2 and V is TRBV5-6, with a weak D call TRBD1 (5 bases). Germline V gene lookup returns CDR1 SGHDT and CDR2 YYEEEE. Trimming removed 1 base from V and 8 bases from J, with 12 bases in between. The CDR3 spans 13 residues. The CDR3 bases are TGTGCCAGCAGCTTGCAGGGTAACATAGGCTACACCTTC. Translation: CASSLQGNIGYTF. Variable domain in full (rest from reference TRBV5-6 and TRBJ1-2): DAGVTQSPTHLIKTRGQQVTLRCSPKSGHDTVSWYQQALGQGPQFIFQYYEEEERQRGNFPDRFSGHQFPNYSSELNVNALLLGDSALYLCASSLQGNIGYTFGSGTRLTVV.

The V gene is TRBV7-8, the J gene TRBJ1-4; D unclear. The V end lost 8 bases, the J end lost 5 bases, and 18 bases lay between the germline ends. Germline V gene sequence: CDR1 SGHVS, CDR2 FQNEAQ. This CDR3 is built from 15 residues. The CDR3 bases are TGTGCCAGCCAGCCCCCTGGCGGAGGGAATGAAAAACTGTTTTTT. Its protein product is CASQPPGGGNEKLFF.

The rearrangement links TRBV7-8 to TRBJ2-6; 7 bases line up with TRBD1. V lost 1 base to trimming and J lost 0 bases; unmatched junction nucleotides: 12. The CDR3 is 20 residues long. Per the germline V gene, CDR1 is SGHVS and CDR2 is FQNEAQ. The CDR3, as DNA: TGTGCCAGCAGCTTAGTCCCGGGACAGACTTTAATCTCTGGGGCCAACGTCCTGACTTTC. Translating gives CASSLVPGQTLISGANVLTF.

V is TRBV6-5 and J is TRBJ1-5, with 11 nucleotides matching TRBD1. There are 15 residues in the CDR3. Germline CDR1 reads MNHEY; CDR2 reads SVGAGI. The junction had 6 bases not matched to a gene; V was cut back by 7 bases and J by 4 bases. For the CDR3, the DNA is TGTGCCAGCACCCCTCGGGACAGGGGGAATCAGCCCCAGCATTTT. This encodes CASTPRDRGNQPQHF.

The chain is built from TRBV2 and TRBJ1-6; maybe TRBD1 (6 bases). Trimming left V 9 bases short and J 8 bases short, with 14 bases between. Germline V CDR1 and CDR2: SNHLY, FYNNEI. This CDR3 contains 13 residues. CDR3 region: CASRQELYSPLHF. DNA of the CDR3: TGTGCCAGTCGACAGGAGCTTTATTCACCCCTCCACTTT.

The V gene is TRBV27, the J gene TRBJ1-2; the D gene is possibly TRBD1 (5 bases). The CDR3 consists of 15 residues. Trimming took 3 bases from V and 4 from J, leaving 15 bases between them. The germline gives CDR1 MNHEY, CDR2 SMNVEV (reference sequence). CDR3 protein: CASSFRREGIYGYTF. CDR3 bases: TGTGCCAGCAGTTTTCGACGGGAGGGGATCTATGGCTACACCTTC.